Listed below are T cell receptor beta chains from one sample, sequenced in a study of cytomegalovirus exposure and HLA in healthy donors. The protocol was immunoSEQ multiplex PCR, while the TCRdb copy is restricted to in-frame clones and leaves out a portion. Its table lists about 91,000 clones. The sequenced material came from PBMCs. The receptors come from a woman aged 30 to 39 in good health and CMV-seronegative. The CDR3 runs from the conserved cysteine through the conserved F or W. The order of the fields is V gene, J gene, D gene, CDR3 DNA, CDR3 protein. D genes are given only for firm matches.

TRBV4-1	TRBJ2-7	-	TGCGCCAGCAGCCAAGACAATACAGGAAAATCCTACGAGCAGTACTTC	CASSQDNTGKSYEQYF
TRBV18	TRBJ2-7	-	TGTGCCAGCTCACCACCAGCGCCCGCAACCTCCTACGAGCAGTACTTC	CASSPPAPATSYEQYF
TRBV2	TRBJ1-2	-	TGTGCCAGCAGTGATCCCCCCGCGGATTTCTATGGCTACACCTTC	CASSDPPADFYGYTF
TRBV28	TRBJ1-1	-	TGTGCCAGCAGTCCCTCGGGGGGAAACACTGAAGCTTTCTTT	CASSPSGGNTEAFF
TRBV29-1	TRBJ2-1	TRBD2	TGCAGCGTGGTAGCGGGAGATTGGGGTGAGCAGTTCTTC	CSVVAGDWGEQFF
TRBV5-1	TRBJ2-3	TRBD1	TGCGCCAGCAGCGCCGGACAGGGTATCCTTATCACAGATACGCAGTATTTT	CASSAGQGILITDTQYF
TRBV5-1	TRBJ2-3	TRBD1	TGCGCCAGCAGCTCCGACAGGGGGCCCGATACGCAGTATTTT	CASSSDRGPDTQYF
TRBV5-6	TRBJ1-6	-	TGTGCCAGCAGCCCTCCCTCCAATTCACCCCTCCACTTT	CASSPPSNSPLHF
TRBV7-6	TRBJ2-5	-	TGTGCCAGCAGCTCGAGGGCAGGGGATGGGGAGACCCAGTACTTC	CASSSRAGDGETQYF
TRBV7-3	TRBJ1-4	-	TGTGCCAGCAGCCCGACAGGTTCGGGAAAACTGTTTTTT	CASSPTGSGKLFF
TRBV5-1	TRBJ2-5	TRBD1	TGCGCCAGCAGCTTGGCGACCACAGGGGGCACAGAGACCCAGTACTTC	CASSLATTGGTETQYF
TRBV29-1	TRBJ2-1	TRBD1	TGCAGCGTTGAACGGACAGGGGTGTCCTACAATGAGCAGTTCTTC	CSVERTGVSYNEQFF
TRBV4-2	TRBJ2-7	-	TGTGCCAGCAGCCAAGAAGACGGAGCCTACGAGCAGTACTTC	CASSQEDGAYEQYF
TRBV2	TRBJ2-7	TRBD1	TGTGCCAGCAGGCAGGGGGCCTACGAGCAGTACTTC	CASRQGAYEQYF
TRBV27	TRBJ2-7	TRBD1	TGTGCCAGCAGACCCACGGGACAGGGTTACGAGCAGTACTTC	CASRPTGQGYEQYF
TRBV2	TRBJ1-2	TRBD1	TGTGCCAGCAGTGATTGGGACAGGGGGCAAGGCGGCTACACCTTC	CASSDWDRGQGGYTF
TRBV19	TRBJ1-5	-	TGTGCCAGTAGTATAAGTAGCATCCAGCCCCAGCATTTT	CASSISSIQPQHF
TRBV10-3	TRBJ1-5	-	TGTGCCATCAGTGAGTCAAAGGGGGCCCAGCATTTT	CAISESKGAQHF
TRBV9	TRBJ2-5	-	TGTGCCAGCAGCCCCACGGTGGGAGGTCCTCAAGAGACCCAGTACTTC	CASSPTVGGPQETQYF
TRBV7-3	TRBJ1-5	-	TGTGCCACTCCCGGAGCCGTGATCTATCAGCCCCAGCATTTT	CATPGAVIYQPQHF
TRBV6-1	TRBJ1-1	-	TGTGCCAGCATCAAAACAGGGCAAGCTGAAGCTTTCTTT	CASIKTGQAEAFF
TRBV7-9	TRBJ2-7	TRBD1	TGTGCCAGCAGTTCTCTCGGGACAGGGATGGACGAGCAGTACTTC	CASSSLGTGMDEQYF
TRBV5-5	TRBJ2-3	-	TGTGCCAGCAGCTTCGCTACAGGGAGAACAGATACGCAGTATTTT	CASSFATGRTDTQYF
TRBV7-2	TRBJ1-2	TRBD1	TGTGCCAGCAGCCCTGCTTTCTTCCGGGACAGGGACTATGGCTACACCTTC	CASSPAFFRDRDYGYTF
TRBV6-5	TRBJ1-1	-	TGTGCCAGCAGTAGGACAGCTACCAGCACTGAAGCTTTCTTT	CASSRTATSTEAFF
TRBV2	TRBJ1-3	TRBD1	TGTGCCAGTACCTTCGACAGGGGGCTTTCTGGAAACACCATATATTTT	CASTFDRGLSGNTIYF
TRBV7-2	TRBJ2-5	TRBD1	TGTGCCAGGACCGGGACAGGGGGCTTGGAGACCCAGTACTTC	CARTGTGGLETQYF
TRBV14	TRBJ2-3	-	TGTGCCAGCAGCCACAGTACAGATACGCAGTATTTT	CASSHSTDTQYF
TRBV7-9	TRBJ2-7	TRBD2	TGTGCCAGCAGCTTTGAGGCTAGCGGGACCTACGAGCAGTACTTC	CASSFEASGTYEQYF
TRBV6-5	TRBJ2-1	TRBD1	TGTGCCAGCAGTTACTCGCCTGCAGGGGGCAGGGGTGAGCAGTTCTTC	CASSYSPAGGRGEQFF
TRBV11-2	TRBJ2-7	TRBD1	TGTGCCAGCAGCTACGGACAGGGGGGATACGAGCAGTACTTC	CASSYGQGGYEQYF
TRBV6-6	TRBJ1-2	-	TGTGCCAGCAGTTACTCGAGGGGGTATGGCTACACCTTC	CASSYSRGYGYTF
TRBV11-2	TRBJ2-3	TRBD2	TGTGCCAGCAGGCGGACTAGCGGGAGTTGGGATACGCAGTATTTT	CASRRTSGSWDTQYF
TRBV28	TRBJ1-1	-	TGTGCCAGCAGTTTACAGGGAGGGTACACTGAAGCTTTCTTT	CASSLQGGYTEAFF
TRBV28	TRBJ2-7	TRBD1	TGTGCCAGCAGCAGACAGGGGATCCACGAGCAGTACTTC	CASSRQGIHEQYF
TRBV28	TRBJ2-1	-	TGTGCCAGCAGTTTAGTAGCCGGGTCCTACAATGAGCAGTTCTTC	CASSLVAGSYNEQFF
TRBV4-2	TRBJ1-1	-	TGTGCCAGCAGCCGAGTAGACAGCTACACTGAAGCTTTCTTT	CASSRVDSYTEAFF
TRBV5-1	TRBJ1-6	TRBD1	TGCGCCAGCGCGGACAGGGGTCGGTCACCCCTCCACTTT	CASADRGRSPLHF
TRBV6-1	TRBJ2-1	TRBD2	TGTGCCAGCAGCACCGGGACTAGTCCATACAATGAGCAGTTCTTC	CASSTGTSPYNEQFF
TRBV4-1	TRBJ1-4	-	TGCGCCAGCAGCCAGCCCGGGACAATGGATGAAAAACTGTTTTTT	CASSQPGTMDEKLFF
TRBV28	TRBJ2-5	TRBD2	TGTGCCAGCAGTTTTAACGGGGGGGGCCAAGAGACCCAGTACTTC	CASSFNGGGQETQYF
TRBV7-7	TRBJ1-5	TRBD1	TGTGCTAGCAGCTTAGCCCGGGAGAGGCAGGGGGAAAGTCAGCCCCAGCATTTT	CASSLARERQGESQPQHF
TRBV18	TRBJ2-3	TRBD2	TGTGCCAGCTCACCATCTAGCGGCCCAGATACGCAGTATTTT	CASSPSSGPDTQYF
TRBV6-8	TRBJ2-7	-	TGTGCCAGCAGTTACCCCTTGGTAGCTCTGAGCTCCTACGAGCAGTACTTC	CASSYPLVALSSYEQYF
TRBV18	TRBJ1-1	TRBD1	TGTGCCAGCTCACCACTCCTGACAGGGATGAACACTGAAGCTTTCTTT	CASSPLLTGMNTEAFF
TRBV6-1	TRBJ2-3	-	TGTGCCAGCAGATGGGGGGGCGGCACAGATACGCAGTATTTT	CASRWGGGTDTQYF
TRBV27	TRBJ1-1	-	TGTGCCAGCAACAAAGGGGGTTCAGGGACTGAAGCTTTCTTT	CASNKGGSGTEAFF
TRBV4-1	TRBJ1-5	-	TGCGCCAGCAGCCAGCGCCCGGTCTACCTAAATCAGCCCCAGCATTTT	CASSQRPVYLNQPQHF